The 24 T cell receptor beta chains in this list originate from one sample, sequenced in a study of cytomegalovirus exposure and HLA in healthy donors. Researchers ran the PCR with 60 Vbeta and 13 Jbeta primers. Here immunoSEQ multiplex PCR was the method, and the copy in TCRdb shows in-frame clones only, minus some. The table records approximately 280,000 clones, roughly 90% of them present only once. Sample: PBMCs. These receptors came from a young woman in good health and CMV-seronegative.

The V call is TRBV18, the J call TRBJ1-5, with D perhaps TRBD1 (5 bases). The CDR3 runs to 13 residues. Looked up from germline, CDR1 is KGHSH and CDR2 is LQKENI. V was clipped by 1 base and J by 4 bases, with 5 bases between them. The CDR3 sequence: CASSPQGNQPQHF. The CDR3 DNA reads TGTGCCAGCTCACCACAGGGGAATCAGCCCCAGCATTTT.

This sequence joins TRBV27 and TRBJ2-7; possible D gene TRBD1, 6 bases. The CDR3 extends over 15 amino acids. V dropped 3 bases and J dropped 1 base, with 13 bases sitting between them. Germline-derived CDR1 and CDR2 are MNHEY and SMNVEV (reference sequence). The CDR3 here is CASSFSADSSYEQYF. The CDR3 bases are TGTGCCAGCAGTTTCTCCGCGGACAGTTCCTACGAGCAGTACTTC.

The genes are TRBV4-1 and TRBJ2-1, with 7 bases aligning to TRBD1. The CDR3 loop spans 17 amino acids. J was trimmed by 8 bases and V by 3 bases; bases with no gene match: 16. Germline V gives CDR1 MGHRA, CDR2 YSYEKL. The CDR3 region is CASSQDNRGTSLDEQFF. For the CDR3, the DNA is TGCGCCAGCAGCCAGGACAACAGGGGTACCTCTTTGGATGAGCAGTTCTTC.

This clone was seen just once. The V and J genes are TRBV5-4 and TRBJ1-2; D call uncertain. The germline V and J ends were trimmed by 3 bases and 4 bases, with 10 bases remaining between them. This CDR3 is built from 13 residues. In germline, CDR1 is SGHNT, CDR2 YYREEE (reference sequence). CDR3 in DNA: TGTGCCAGCAGCTCGCGACATATCTATGGCTACACCTTC. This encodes CASSSRHIYGYTF.

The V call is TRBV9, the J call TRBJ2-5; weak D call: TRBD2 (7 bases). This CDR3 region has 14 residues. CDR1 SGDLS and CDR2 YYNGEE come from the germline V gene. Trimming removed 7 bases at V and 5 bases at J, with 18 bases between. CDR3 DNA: TGTGCCAGCTCCCCGGGGGGCCGGGGGGAGACCCAGTACTTC. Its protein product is CASSPGGRGETQYF.

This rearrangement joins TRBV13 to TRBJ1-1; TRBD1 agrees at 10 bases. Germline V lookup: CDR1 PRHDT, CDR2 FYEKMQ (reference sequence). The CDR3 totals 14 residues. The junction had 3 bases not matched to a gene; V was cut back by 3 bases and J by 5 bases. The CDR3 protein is CASSFGTGETEAFF. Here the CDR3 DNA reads TGTGCCAGCAGCTTCGGGACAGGGGAGACTGAAGCTTTCTTT.

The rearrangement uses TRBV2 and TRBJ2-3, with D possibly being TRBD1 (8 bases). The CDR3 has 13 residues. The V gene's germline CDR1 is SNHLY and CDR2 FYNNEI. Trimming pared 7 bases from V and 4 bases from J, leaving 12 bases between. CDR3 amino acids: CASNRGRADTQYF. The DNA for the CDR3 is TGTGCCAGCAACAGGGGGAGGGCAGATACGCAGTATTTT.

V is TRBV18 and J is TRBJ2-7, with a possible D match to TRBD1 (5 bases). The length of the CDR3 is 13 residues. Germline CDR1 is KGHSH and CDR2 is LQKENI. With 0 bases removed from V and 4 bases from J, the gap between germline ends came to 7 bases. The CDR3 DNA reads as TGTGCCAGCTCACCACCGGACACTTACGAGCAGTACTTC. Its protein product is CASSPPDTYEQYF.

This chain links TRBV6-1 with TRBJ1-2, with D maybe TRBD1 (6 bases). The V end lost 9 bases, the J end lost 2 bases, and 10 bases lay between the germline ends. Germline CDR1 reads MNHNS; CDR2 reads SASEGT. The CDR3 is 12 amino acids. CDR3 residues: CASQGWNYGYTF. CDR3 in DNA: TGTGCCAGTCAGGGGTGGAACTATGGCTACACCTTC.

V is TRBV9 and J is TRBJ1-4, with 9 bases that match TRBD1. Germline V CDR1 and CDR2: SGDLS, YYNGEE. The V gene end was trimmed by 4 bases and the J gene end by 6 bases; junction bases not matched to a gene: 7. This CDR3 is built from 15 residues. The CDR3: CASSSQGARDEKLFF. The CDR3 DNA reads TGTGCCAGCAGCTCACAGGGGGCGCGGGATGAAAAACTGTTTTTT.

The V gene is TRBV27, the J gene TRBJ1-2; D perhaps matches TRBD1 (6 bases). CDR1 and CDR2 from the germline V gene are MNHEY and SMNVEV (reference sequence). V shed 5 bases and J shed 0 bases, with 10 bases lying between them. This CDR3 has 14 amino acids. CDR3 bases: TGTGCCAGCAGTACCGGGGACACTAACTATGGCTACACCTTC. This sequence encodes CASSTGDTNYGYTF.

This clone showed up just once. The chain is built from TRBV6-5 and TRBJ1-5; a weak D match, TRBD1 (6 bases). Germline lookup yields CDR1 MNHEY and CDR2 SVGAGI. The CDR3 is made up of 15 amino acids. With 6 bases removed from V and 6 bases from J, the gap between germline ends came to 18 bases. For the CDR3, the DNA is TGTGCCAGCAGATATCGGGCAGGGGCGAGTCAGCCCCAGCATTTT. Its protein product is CASRYRAGASQPQHF.

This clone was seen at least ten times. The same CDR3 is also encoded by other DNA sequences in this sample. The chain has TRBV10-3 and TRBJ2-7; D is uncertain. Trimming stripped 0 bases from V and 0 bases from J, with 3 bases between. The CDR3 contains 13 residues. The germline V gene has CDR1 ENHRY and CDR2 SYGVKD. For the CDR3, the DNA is TGTGCCATCAGTGAGTCGAGCTCCTACGAGCAGTACTTC. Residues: CAISESSSYEQYF.

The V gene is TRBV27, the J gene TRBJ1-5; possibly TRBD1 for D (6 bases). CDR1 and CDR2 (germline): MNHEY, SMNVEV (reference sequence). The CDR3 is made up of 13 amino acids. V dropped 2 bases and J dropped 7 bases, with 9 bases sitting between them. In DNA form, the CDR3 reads TGTGCCAGCAGTTTAGGGGGCCGCCAGCCCCAGCATTTT. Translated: CASSLGGRQPQHF.

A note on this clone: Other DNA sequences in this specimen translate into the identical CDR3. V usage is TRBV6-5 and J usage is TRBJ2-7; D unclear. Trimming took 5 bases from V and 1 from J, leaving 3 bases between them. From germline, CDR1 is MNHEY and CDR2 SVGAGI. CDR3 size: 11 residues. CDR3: CASSQSYEQYF. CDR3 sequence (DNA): TGTGCCAGCAGTCAGTCCTACGAGCAGTACTTC.

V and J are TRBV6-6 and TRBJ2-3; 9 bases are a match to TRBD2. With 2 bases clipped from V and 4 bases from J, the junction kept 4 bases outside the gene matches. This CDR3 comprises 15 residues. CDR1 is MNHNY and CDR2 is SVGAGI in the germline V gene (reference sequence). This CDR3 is CASSYGRGGADTQYF. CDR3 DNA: TGTGCCAGCAGTTACGGGCGGGGGGGAGCAGATACGCAGTATTTT.

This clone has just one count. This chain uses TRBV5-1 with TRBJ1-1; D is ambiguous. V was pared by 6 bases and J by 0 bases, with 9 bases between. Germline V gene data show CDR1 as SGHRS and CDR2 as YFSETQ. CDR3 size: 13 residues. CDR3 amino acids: CASKRQLNTEAFF. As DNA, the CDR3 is TGCGCCAGCAAGAGGCAGCTGAACACTGAAGCTTTCTTT. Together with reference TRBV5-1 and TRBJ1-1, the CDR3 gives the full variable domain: KAGVTQTPRYLIKTRGQQVTLSCSPISGHRSVSWYQQTPGQGLQFLFEYFSETQRNKGNFPGRFSGRQFSNSRSEMNVSTLELGDSALYLCASKRQLNTEAFFGQGTRLTVV.

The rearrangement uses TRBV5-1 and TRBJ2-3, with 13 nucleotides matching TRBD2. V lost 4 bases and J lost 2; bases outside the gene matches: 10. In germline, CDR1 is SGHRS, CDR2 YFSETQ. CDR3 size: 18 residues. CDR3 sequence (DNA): TGCGCCAGCAGCCCCGGGACTAGCGGGGAGTGGGTCACAGATACGCAGTATTTT. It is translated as CASSPGTSGEWVTDTQYF.

CDR3 protein: CASSLVDRANEKLFF. CDR3 coding DNA: TGTGCCAGCAGCTTGGTCGACAGGGCTAATGAAAAACTGTTTTTT. The chain is built from TRBV5-6 and TRBJ1-4, with 7 positions matching TRBD1. V was pared by 0 bases and J by 3 bases, with 2 bases of the junction left unmatched. This CDR3 comprises 15 residues. From germline, CDR1 is SGHDT and CDR2 YYEEEE.

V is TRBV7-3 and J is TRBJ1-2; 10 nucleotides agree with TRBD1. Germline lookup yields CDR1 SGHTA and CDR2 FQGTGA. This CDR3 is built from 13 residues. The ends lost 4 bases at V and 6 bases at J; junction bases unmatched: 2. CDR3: CASSSGQGNGYTF. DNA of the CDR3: TGTGCCAGCAGCTCGGGACAGGGGAATGGCTACACCTTC.

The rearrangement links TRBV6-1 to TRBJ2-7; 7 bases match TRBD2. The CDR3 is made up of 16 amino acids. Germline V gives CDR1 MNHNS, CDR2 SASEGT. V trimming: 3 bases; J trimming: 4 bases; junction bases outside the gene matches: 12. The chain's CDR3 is CASSDRRGGGGYEQYF. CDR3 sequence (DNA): TGTGCCAGCAGTGACCGGAGGGGCGGGGGAGGATACGAGCAGTACTTC.

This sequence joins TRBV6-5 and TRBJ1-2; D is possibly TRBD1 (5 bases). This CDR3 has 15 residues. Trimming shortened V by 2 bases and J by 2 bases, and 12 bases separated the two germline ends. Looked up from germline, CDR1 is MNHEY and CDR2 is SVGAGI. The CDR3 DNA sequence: TGTGCCAGCAGTTACCCGACAGATTCGAACTATGGCTACACCTTC. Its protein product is CASSYPTDSNYGYTF.

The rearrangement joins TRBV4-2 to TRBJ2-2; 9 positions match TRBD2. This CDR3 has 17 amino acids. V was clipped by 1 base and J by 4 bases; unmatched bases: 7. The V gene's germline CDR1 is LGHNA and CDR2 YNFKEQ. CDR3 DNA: TGTGCCAGCAGCCAAGTCGTCCAGCGGGGGGCCACCGGGGAGCTGTTTTTT. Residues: CASSQVVQRGATGELFF.

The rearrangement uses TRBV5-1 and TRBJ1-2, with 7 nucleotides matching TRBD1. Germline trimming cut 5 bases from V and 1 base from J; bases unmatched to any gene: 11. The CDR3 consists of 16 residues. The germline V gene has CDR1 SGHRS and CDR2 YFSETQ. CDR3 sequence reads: CASSGRGSPLNYGYTF. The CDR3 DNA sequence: TGCGCCAGCAGTGGCAGGGGGTCGCCTCTTAACTATGGCTACACCTTC. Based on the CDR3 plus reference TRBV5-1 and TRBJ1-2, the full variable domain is KAGVTQTPRYLIKTRGQQVTLSCSPISGHRSVSWYQQTPGQGLQFLFEYFSETQRNKGNFPGRFSGRQFSNSRSEMNVSTLELGDSALYLCASSGRGSPLNYGYTFGSGTRLTVV.